The 9 T cell receptor beta chains given below trace back to one sample, sequenced in a study of blood T cell repertoires in COVID-19. Clones were sequenced by immunoSEQ multiplex PCR, and TCRdb holds only the in-frame ones, with some missing. The sample records about 88,000 clones, less than 95% being singletons. Sequencing used peripheral blood. The receptor set was obtained from a man between 18 and 29 years old with COVID-19, enrolled during active disease.

The rearrangement links TRBV25-1 to TRBJ2-2; 8 bases are shared with TRBD2. The germline gives CDR1 MGHDK, CDR2 SYGVNS. The CDR3 has 16 residues. V trimming: 0 bases; J trimming: 5 bases; junction bases outside the gene matches: 5. The CDR3 here is CASSEYPAGETGELFF. CDR3 coding DNA: TGTGCCAGCAGTGAATATCCAGCGGGAGAAACCGGGGAGCTGTTTTTT.

J is TRBJ2-7 and V is TRBV29-1; 8 bases match TRBD2. The CDR3 runs 15 residues. The V gene end was trimmed by 3 bases and the J gene end by 4 bases; junction bases not matched to a gene: 11. Looked up from germline, CDR1 is SQVTM and CDR2 is ANQGSEA. The CDR3 here is CSVDGYREGGYEQYF. CDR3 in DNA: TGCAGCGTTGATGGGTATCGGGAGGGAGGTTACGAGCAGTACTTC.

The chain uses TRBV9 and TRBJ1-6, with D unresolved. V dropped 0 bases and J dropped 6 bases, with 7 bases sitting between them. The CDR3 runs 14 residues. Germline loops: CDR1 SGDLS, CDR2 YYNGEE. CDR3: CASSVGLANSPLHF. The CDR3 nucleotides are TGTGCCAGCAGCGTAGGACTCGCTAATTCACCCCTCCACTTT.

The chain combines TRBV6-6 with TRBJ1-5; D might be TRBD1 (5 bases). Trimming took 0 bases from V and 5 from J, leaving 5 bases between them. CDR3 size: 13 residues. Germline V lookup: CDR1 MNHNY, CDR2 SVGAGI (reference sequence). CDR3 DNA sequence: TGTGCCAGCAGTTACTCAGGGGATCAGCCCCAGCATTTT. This gives the protein CASSYSGDQPQHF.

This rearrangement joins TRBV7-2 to TRBJ1-2; tentatively, D is TRBD1 (6 bases). The V gene lost 2 bases and the J gene lost 7 bases, with 14 bases spanning the gap. CDR1 and CDR2 from the germline V gene are SGHTA and FQGNSA. The CDR3 is 14 amino acids. The CDR3, as DNA: TGTGCCAGCAGCTTAACAAGGGGGTCTGGTGGCTACACCTTC. Amino acid sequence: CASSLTRGSGGYTF.

CDR3 DNA: TGTGCCAGCAGCTTAACAGGGACTAGCTATGGCTACACCTTC. This gives the protein CASSLTGTSYGYTF. The chain couples TRBV7-2 to TRBJ1-2, with D maybe TRBD1 (6 bases). The CDR3 has 14 amino acids. V was trimmed by 2 bases and J by 4 bases, leaving 11 bases between them. Germline V gives CDR1 SGHTA, CDR2 FQGNSA. Drawing the rest from reference TRBV7-2 and TRBJ1-2, the complete variable domain is GAGVSQSPSNKVTEKGKDVELRCDPISGHTALYWYRQSLGQGLEFLIYFQGNSAPDKSGLPSDRFSAERTGGSVSTLTIQRTQQEDSAVYLCASSLTGTSYGYTFGSGTRLTVV.

The chain is built from TRBV7-2 and TRBJ2-7; TRBD2 matches 7 bases. J gave up 1 base and V 5 bases, and 5 bases lay outside the gene matches. The CDR3 totals 14 residues. Germline CDR1 reads SGHTA; CDR2 reads FQGNSA. CDR3 coding DNA: TGTGCCAGCAGCCAGGGACTACGGTCCTACGAGCAGTACTTC. Its translation: CASSQGLRSYEQYF.

This chain joins TRBV28 and TRBJ1-1; D perhaps matches TRBD1 (5 bases). There are 18 residues in the CDR3. The germline V gene has CDR1 MDHEN and CDR2 SYDVKM. The V end was cut by 2 bases, the J end by 1 base, with 20 bases between. The chain's CDR3 is CASSLDGGLSNENTEAFF. CDR3 nucleotide sequence: TGTGCCAGCAGTTTAGATGGGGGGTTGTCGAATGAGAACACTGAAGCTTTCTTT.

The V call is TRBV9, the J call TRBJ1-3; the D gene is possibly TRBD1 (5 bases). CDR3 length equals 15 residues. V was trimmed by 4 bases and J by 3 bases, leaving 14 bases between them. CDR1 is SGDLS, CDR2 YYNGEE, per germline. The CDR3 is CASSPSAGFGNTIYF. CDR3 bases: TGTGCCAGCAGCCCCTCGGCAGGGTTTGGAAACACCATATATTTT.